This note documents a single T cell receptor (beta chain) sequence. The antigen is unknown. These data are taken from a study of T-cell reconstitution after alpha-beta-depleted transplantation in children. Notes on the study in general: After transplant, high TCRbeta diversity at day 60 in some patients arose from surviving recipient T cells and thymic progenitors. By one year post-transplant, T-cell counts and diversity largely arose from T cells that were newly produced. Reportedly, alpha-beta T cells present about two months post-transplant originated from several hundred expanded clones of graft origin.

As it was prepared, the TCRbeta library received unique molecular identifiers. TCRdb re-called the PCR reads with MiXCR, one entry per CDR3 protein. There are a few hundred thousand distinct CDR3 sequences in the sample; 20% to 30% occur only once, and 10% to 11% lies in the top ten. The CDR3 spans 15 residues. With 2 bases removed from V and 5 bases from J, the gap between germline ends came to 15 bases. Germline lookup yields CDR1 SEHNR and CDR2 FQNEAQ (reference sequence). The clonotype was recovered from a male patient under 18 who had a stem cell transplant for acute lymphoblastic leukemia, so the T cells may come from the graft donor. The sequencing used PBMCs, mostly from graft donor cells, collected 180 days after TCRalphabeta/CD19-depleted stem cell transplant. The gene calls are TRBV7-9 and TRBJ1-1, with D maybe TRBD1 (5 bases). The chain's CDR3 is CASSLRPGRETEAFF. The CDR3 nucleotides are TGTGCCAGCAGCTTACGACCGGGGCGGGAGACTGAAGCTTTCTTT.